A selection of T cell receptor beta chains follows, all from one sample in a study of T cells in tuberculosis. The table came from immunoSEQ multiplex PCR; TCRdb's copy has only in-frame clones and leaves some out. The table shows around 26,000 clones, with approximately 92% occurring only once. The specimen was PBMCs. These receptors all stem from a donor between 10 and 35 years old with latent tuberculosis or without tuberculosis infection. Some clones in this sample may be carry-over from other donors' samples. The CDR3 runs from the conserved cysteine through the conserved F or W. The order of the fields is CDR3 protein, CDR3 DNA, CDR3 length, J gene, V gene, clone size, D gene. D genes are given only for firm matches. Clone sizes are given selectively: once, few, many, or a class where the clone is expanded.

CDR3 protein: CASRATGHGNTIYF; CDR3 DNA: TGTGCCAGCAGGGCAACAGGGCATGGGAACACCATATATTTT; CDR3 length: 14; J gene: TRBJ1-3; V gene: TRBV6-6; clone size: few; D gene: -
CDR3 protein: CATSTELRTAFMNTEAFF; CDR3 DNA: TGTGCCACCAGCACCGAACTAAGGACAGCCTTCATGAACACTGAAGCTTTCTTT; CDR3 length: 18; J gene: TRBJ1-1; V gene: TRBV15; clone size: -; D gene: -
CDR3 protein: CASNGQGAPFEQYF; CDR3 DNA: TGCGCCAGCAATGGACAGGGGGCCCCCTTCGAGCAGTACTTC; CDR3 length: 14; J gene: TRBJ2-7; V gene: TRBV5-1; clone size: -; D gene: TRBD1
CDR3 protein: CASSQGTANYGYTF; CDR3 DNA: TGTGCCAGCAGCCAAGGGACAGCTAACTATGGCTACACCTTC; CDR3 length: 14; J gene: TRBJ1-2; V gene: TRBV5-4; clone size: -; D gene: TRBD1
CDR3 protein: CASSLGQPNTGELFF; CDR3 DNA: TGTGCCAGCAGCTTGGGACAGCCGAACACCGGGGAGCTGTTTTTT; CDR3 length: 15; J gene: TRBJ2-2; V gene: TRBV7-9; clone size: -; D gene: TRBD1
CDR3 protein: CASRFSQLSEQYF; CDR3 DNA: TGTGCCAGCCGGTTTTCACAACTATCCGAGCAGTACTTC; CDR3 length: 13; J gene: TRBJ2-7; V gene: TRBV7-9; clone size: -; D gene: -
CDR3 protein: CASSLVGSTEAFF; CDR3 DNA: TGTGCCAGCAGCTTAGTAGGGAGCACTGAAGCTTTCTTT; CDR3 length: 13; J gene: TRBJ1-1; V gene: TRBV7-9; clone size: -; D gene: -
CDR3 protein: CASSLTSRDRGRVGYTF; CDR3 DNA: TGTGCCAGCAGCTTGACCAGCCGGGACAGGGGGCGGGTTGGCTACACCTTC; CDR3 length: 17; J gene: TRBJ1-2; V gene: TRBV5-6; clone size: -; D gene: TRBD1
CDR3 protein: CASSFRQGPSTYEQYF; CDR3 DNA: TGTGCCAGCAGTTTTAGACAGGGTCCCTCCACCTACGAGCAGTACTTC; CDR3 length: 16; J gene: TRBJ2-7; V gene: TRBV5-6; clone size: -; D gene: TRBD1
CDR3 protein: CASSLGQGSLDEQFF; CDR3 DNA: TGTGCCAGCAGCTTAGGGCAGGGCAGTCTTGATGAGCAGTTCTTC; CDR3 length: 15; J gene: TRBJ2-1; V gene: TRBV7-9; clone size: -; D gene: -
CDR3 protein: CASSPNEAYGYTF; CDR3 DNA: TGTGCCAGCTCACCGAACGAAGCCTATGGCTACACCTTC; CDR3 length: 13; J gene: TRBJ1-2; V gene: TRBV18; clone size: few; D gene: -
CDR3 protein: CASRGQGQGGGAFF; CDR3 DNA: TGTGCCAGCAGGGGTCAGGGACAGGGGGGTGGCGCTTTCTTT; CDR3 length: 14; J gene: TRBJ1-1; V gene: TRBV27; clone size: -; D gene: TRBD1
CDR3 protein: CASTGDRSYGYTF; CDR3 DNA: TGTGCCAGCACCGGGGACAGGTCGTATGGCTACACCTTC; CDR3 length: 13; J gene: TRBJ1-2; V gene: TRBV9; clone size: -; D gene: TRBD1
CDR3 protein: CASSVTSEPTDTQYF; CDR3 DNA: TGTGCCAGCAGCGTAACTAGCGAACCCACAGATACGCAGTATTTT; CDR3 length: 15; J gene: TRBJ2-3; V gene: TRBV9; clone size: few; D gene: TRBD2
CDR3 protein: CASSQFSTGVYTGELFF; CDR3 DNA: TGCGCCAGCAGCCAATTTTCGACAGGGGTTTACACCGGGGAGCTGTTTTTT; CDR3 length: 17; J gene: TRBJ2-2; V gene: TRBV4-1; clone size: -; D gene: TRBD1
CDR3 protein: CASSFASPTEQYF; CDR3 DNA: TGTGCCAGCAGTTTCGCTAGCCCAACCGAGCAGTACTTC; CDR3 length: 13; J gene: TRBJ2-7; V gene: TRBV27; clone size: -; D gene: -
CDR3 protein: CSVARGTDTQYF; CDR3 DNA: TGCAGCGTTGCCAGGGGCACAGATACGCAGTATTTT; CDR3 length: 12; J gene: TRBJ2-3; V gene: TRBV29-1; clone size: -; D gene: -
CDR3 protein: CASSYPTDSQETQYF; CDR3 DNA: TGTGCCAGCAGTTACCCGACAGACTCCCAAGAGACCCAGTACTTC; CDR3 length: 15; J gene: TRBJ2-5; V gene: TRBV6-6; clone size: -; D gene: -
CDR3 protein: CASSLDLGPRTGELFF; CDR3 DNA: TGTGCCAGCAGCTTAGATTTAGGTCCCAGGACCGGGGAGCTGTTTTTT; CDR3 length: 16; J gene: TRBJ2-2; V gene: TRBV11-3; clone size: few; D gene: -
CDR3 protein: CASSLGQNSEAFF; CDR3 DNA: TGTGCCAGCAGCTTAGGACAGAATTCTGAAGCTTTCTTT; CDR3 length: 13; J gene: TRBJ1-1; V gene: TRBV7-3; clone size: -; D gene: -
CDR3 protein: CASSHRNREYEQYF; CDR3 DNA: TGTGCCAGCAGCCACCGCAACAGAGAATACGAGCAGTACTTC; CDR3 length: 14; J gene: TRBJ2-7; V gene: TRBV11-2; clone size: -; D gene: -
CDR3 protein: CASSQDRRVGEQYF; CDR3 DNA: TGCGCCAGCAGCCAAGACCGCAGGGTGGGAGAGCAGTACTTC; CDR3 length: 14; J gene: TRBJ2-7; V gene: TRBV4-3; clone size: few; D gene: -
CDR3 protein: CASSPRLPRNQPQHF; CDR3 DNA: TGTGCCAGTAGTCCCCGACTTCCTCGGAATCAGCCCCAGCATTTT; CDR3 length: 15; J gene: TRBJ1-5; V gene: TRBV19; clone size: -; D gene: -
CDR3 protein: CASSLTGKMNTEAFF; CDR3 DNA: TGCGCCAGCAGCTTAACAGGTAAAATGAACACTGAAGCTTTCTTT; CDR3 length: 15; J gene: TRBJ1-1; V gene: TRBV5-1; clone size: -; D gene: -
CDR3 protein: CASSIYPRQTNPYEQYF; CDR3 DNA: TGCGCCAGCAGCATCTATCCGAGACAGACCAACCCCTACGAGCAGTACTTC; CDR3 length: 17; J gene: TRBJ2-7; V gene: TRBV5-1; clone size: -; D gene: -
CDR3 protein: CASSTLKGANYGYTF; CDR3 DNA: TGTGCCAGCAGTACCCTCAAGGGAGCTAACTATGGCTACACCTTC; CDR3 length: 15; J gene: TRBJ1-2; V gene: TRBV5-6; clone size: -; D gene: -
CDR3 protein: CASSQASSGELFF; CDR3 DNA: TGTGCCAGCAGCCAAGCTAGCTCGGGGGAGCTGTTTTTT; CDR3 length: 13; J gene: TRBJ2-2; V gene: TRBV14; clone size: -; D gene: -
CDR3 protein: CASSGNRVPYEQYF; CDR3 DNA: TGTGCCAGCAGTGGAAACCGGGTCCCCTACGAGCAGTACTTC; CDR3 length: 14; J gene: TRBJ2-7; V gene: TRBV25-1; clone size: -; D gene: -
CDR3 protein: CASSVGGFEQFF; CDR3 DNA: TGTGCCAGCAGCGTAGGAGGATTTGAGCAGTTCTTC; CDR3 length: 12; J gene: TRBJ2-1; V gene: TRBV9; clone size: once; D gene: -
CDR3 protein: CASRLTGRLYTEAFF; CDR3 DNA: TGTGCCAGCAGACTAACCGGGAGGCTCTACACTGAAGCTTTCTTT; CDR3 length: 15; J gene: TRBJ1-1; V gene: TRBV11-1; clone size: once; D gene: -
CDR3 protein: CASSNPGVYNEQFF; CDR3 DNA: TGTGCCAGCAGCAATCCCGGAGTTTACAATGAGCAGTTCTTC; CDR3 length: 14; J gene: TRBJ2-1; V gene: TRBV6-6; clone size: -; D gene: -
CDR3 protein: CAWSIDSGELFF; CDR3 DNA: TGTGCCTGGAGTATAGACAGCGGGGAGCTGTTTTTT; CDR3 length: 12; J gene: TRBJ2-2; V gene: TRBV30; clone size: -; D gene: -
CDR3 protein: CASRRQATDTQYF; CDR3 DNA: TGTGCCAGCAGACGACAGGCTACAGATACGCAGTATTTT; CDR3 length: 13; J gene: TRBJ2-3; V gene: TRBV6-1; clone size: -; D gene: -
CDR3 protein: CASSDPGESSGNTIYF; CDR3 DNA: TGTGCCAGCAGTGACCCAGGGGAGAGCTCTGGAAACACCATATATTTT; CDR3 length: 16; J gene: TRBJ1-3; V gene: TRBV6-1; clone size: -; D gene: -
CDR3 protein: CASAPWGEAEAFF; CDR3 DNA: TGTGCCAGTGCCCCATGGGGGGAGGCTGAAGCTTTCTTT; CDR3 length: 13; J gene: TRBJ1-1; V gene: TRBV19; clone size: -; D gene: -
CDR3 protein: CASSLELAGYNEQFF; CDR3 DNA: TGCGCCAGCAGCTTGGAACTAGCGGGTTACAATGAGCAGTTCTTC; CDR3 length: 15; J gene: TRBJ2-1; V gene: TRBV5-1; clone size: once; D gene: TRBD2
CDR3 protein: CASSLSHRGPGTEAFF; CDR3 DNA: TGTGCCAGCAGCCTCAGCCACAGGGGGCCGGGTACTGAAGCTTTCTTT; CDR3 length: 16; J gene: TRBJ1-1; V gene: TRBV7-9; clone size: -; D gene: TRBD1
CDR3 protein: CASSLSGSGYTF; CDR3 DNA: TGTGCCAGCAGTTTAAGTGGTAGTGGCTACACCTTC; CDR3 length: 12; J gene: TRBJ1-2; V gene: TRBV27; clone size: -; D gene: -
CDR3 protein: CASSNSGQPQHF; CDR3 DNA: TGTGCCAGTAGTAATTCGGGTCAGCCCCAGCATTTT; CDR3 length: 12; J gene: TRBJ1-5; V gene: TRBV19; clone size: -; D gene: -
CDR3 protein: CASSFYRSGVLSSYNEQFF; CDR3 DNA: TGTGCCAGCAGTTTTTATCGTAGCGGGGTCCTCAGCTCCTACAATGAGCAGTTCTTC; CDR3 length: 19; J gene: TRBJ2-1; V gene: TRBV27; clone size: -; D gene: TRBD2
CDR3 protein: CASSLGGENEQFF; CDR3 DNA: TGCGCCAGCAGCTTGGGGGGAGAAAATGAGCAGTTCTTC; CDR3 length: 13; J gene: TRBJ2-1; V gene: TRBV5-1; clone size: -; D gene: -
CDR3 protein: CASSPFPGVDYGYTF; CDR3 DNA: TGTGCCAGCTCACCATTCCCGGGGGTCGACTATGGCTACACCTTC; CDR3 length: 15; J gene: TRBJ1-2; V gene: TRBV18; clone size: -; D gene: -
CDR3 protein: CASSRRQGGYTF; CDR3 DNA: TGTGCCAGCAGTCGCAGACAGGGTGGCTACACCTTC; CDR3 length: 12; J gene: TRBJ1-2; V gene: TRBV6-5; clone size: -; D gene: TRBD1
CDR3 protein: CASTLGQVNTGELFF; CDR3 DNA: TGCGCCAGTACTTTGGGACAGGTTAACACCGGGGAGCTGTTTTTT; CDR3 length: 15; J gene: TRBJ2-2; V gene: TRBV5-1; clone size: -; D gene: TRBD1
CDR3 protein: CASSSRDRGRVDRANEQFF; CDR3 DNA: TGTGCCAGCAGCAGCCGGGACAGGGGAAGAGTCGATCGAGCAAATGAGCAGTTCTTC; CDR3 length: 19; J gene: TRBJ2-1; V gene: TRBV7-9; clone size: -; D gene: TRBD1
CDR3 protein: CASSPFEQGSTDTQYF; CDR3 DNA: TGTGCCAGCAGCCCATTTGAACAGGGTAGTACAGATACGCAGTATTTT; CDR3 length: 16; J gene: TRBJ2-3; V gene: TRBV12-1; clone size: once; D gene: -